This TCR delta chain was sequenced during a study of gamma-delta T cells after stem cell transplantation (TCRdb year 2016). This clone has a handful of counts. Its antigen target is currently unknown. This DNA's translation differs at residue 9 from TCRdb's protein, which comes from a much larger clone; a read error is likely, and the protein shown is translated from the DNA. The library was generated by RT-PCR. The instrument given in TCRdb is Illumina MiSeq. TCRdb called clones from the public reads with CATT, and repeated DNA sequences were later combined into one row. This sample gives approximately 500 delta-chain clones in total; around 1.5% of them show up just once. The biggest ten clones account for about 40% of the sample. Material: gamma-delta T cells. The TCR was taken from a human donor. It is not recorded whose cells these are; they may come from a transplant donor.

This receptor has the CDR3 CALGELSASLGIRHPSWYTDKLIF. The DNA reads TGTGCTCTTGGGGAACTCTCTGCCTCCCTGGGTATACGGCACCCTTCCTGGTACACCGATAAACTCATCTTT. The rearrangement joined TRDV1 to TRDJ1, with 7 middle bases fitting TRDD2. Per the germline V gene, TSWWSYY is the CDR1 and QGS is the CDR2. V and J are trimmed by 0 bases and 0 bases, and the gene matches miss 28 bases of the junction. Its CDR3 holds 24 amino acids, cysteine through phenylalanine. The entry retains the CDR3 DNA only, 72 bases that are in frame from base 1.